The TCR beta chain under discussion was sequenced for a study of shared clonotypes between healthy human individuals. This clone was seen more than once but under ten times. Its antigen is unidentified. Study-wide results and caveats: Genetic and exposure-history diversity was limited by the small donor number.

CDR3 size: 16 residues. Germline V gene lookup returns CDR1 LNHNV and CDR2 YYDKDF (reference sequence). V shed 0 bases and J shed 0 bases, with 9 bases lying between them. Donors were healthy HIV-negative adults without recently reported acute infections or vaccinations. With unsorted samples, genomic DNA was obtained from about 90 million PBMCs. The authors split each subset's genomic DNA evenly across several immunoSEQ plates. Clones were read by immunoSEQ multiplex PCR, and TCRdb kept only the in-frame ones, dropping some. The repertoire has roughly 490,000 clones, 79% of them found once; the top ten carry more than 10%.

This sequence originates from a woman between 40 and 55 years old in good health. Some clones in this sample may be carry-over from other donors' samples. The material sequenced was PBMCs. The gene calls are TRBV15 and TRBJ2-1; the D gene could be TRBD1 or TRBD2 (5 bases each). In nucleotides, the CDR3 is TGTGCCACCAGCAGAGATGGGGGTAGCTCCTACAATGAGCAGTTCTTC. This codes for CATSRDGGSSYNEQFF. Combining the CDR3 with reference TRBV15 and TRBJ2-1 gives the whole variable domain DAMVIQNPRYQVTQFGKPVTLSCSQTLNHNVMYWYQQKSSQAPKLLFHYYDKDFNNEADTPDNFQSRRPNTSFCFLDIRSPGLGDTAMYLCATSRDGGSSYNEQFFGPGTRLTVL.